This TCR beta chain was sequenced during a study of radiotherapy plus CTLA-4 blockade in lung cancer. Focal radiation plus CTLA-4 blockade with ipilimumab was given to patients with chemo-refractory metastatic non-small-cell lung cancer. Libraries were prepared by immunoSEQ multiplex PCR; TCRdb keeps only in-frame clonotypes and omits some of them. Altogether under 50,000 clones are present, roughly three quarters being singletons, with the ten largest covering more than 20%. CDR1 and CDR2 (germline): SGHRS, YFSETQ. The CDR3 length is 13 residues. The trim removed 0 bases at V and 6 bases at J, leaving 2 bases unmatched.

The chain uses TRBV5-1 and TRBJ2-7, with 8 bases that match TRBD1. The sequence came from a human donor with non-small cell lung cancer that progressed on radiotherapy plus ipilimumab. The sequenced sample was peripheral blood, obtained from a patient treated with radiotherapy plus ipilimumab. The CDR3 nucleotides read TGCGCCAGCAGCTTGGGGGACAGGCCCGAGCAGTACTTC. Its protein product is CASSLGDRPEQYF.